The present TCR beta chain was sequenced within a study of Ad26.COV2.S vaccination and SARS-CoV-2 variants. Study-level background: In the COV1001 trial, the donor was in the Ad26.COV2.S arm.

Study-wide findings and caveats: Placebo recipients and vaccine recipients were similar in non-spike TCR breadth.

TCRdb keeps only in-frame clones here, not all; method: immunoSEQ multiplex PCR. Here the sample spans roughly 500,000 clones, about 88% being singletons. As concerns this clone: Its antigen is currently unknown.

Documented treatment: over 15 received Ad26.COV2.S at low or high dose, single or two shots; roughly 5 received placebo; per-sample allocation not given. Samples came from day 63 after the first vaccine or placebo injection. The trim removed 5 bases at V and 6 bases at J, leaving 5 bases unmatched. CDR3 length: 14 amino acids. The germline V gene has CDR1 SGHNT and CDR2 YENEEA. The sample here was peripheral blood, taken in a trial of Ad26.COV2.S vaccine versus placebo. The chain uses TRBV11-3 and TRBJ2-2, with 8 bases fitting TRBD2. The TCR originated in a person between 18 and 60 years old who received the Ad26.COV2.S COVID-19 vaccine or a placebo. The CDR3 reads CASSPRREAGELFF. Written as DNA, the CDR3 is TGTGCCAGCAGCCCCCGGCGGGAGGCCGGGGAGCTGTTTTTT.